The 21 T cell receptor beta chains presented below share a single source sample, sequenced in a study of T cell responses to AZD1222 COVID-19 vaccine. Assay used: immunoSEQ multiplex PCR; TCRdb lists only in-frame clones, some missing. The data contain about 82,000 clones, roughly nine tenths of them singletons. The material sequenced was peripheral blood, taken on day 0 of AZD1222 vaccination. The source is an adult in good health.

V is TRBV28 and J is TRBJ1-5; no definite D call. Trimming pared 6 bases from V and 4 bases from J, leaving 16 bases between. This CDR3 has 15 residues. CDR1 and CDR2 (germline): MDHEN, SYDVKM. CDR3 in amino acids: CASRISWDTNQPQHF. For the CDR3, the DNA is TGTGCCAGCAGAATCTCCTGGGATACGAATCAGCCCCAGCATTTT.

The J gene is TRBJ2-7, the V gene TRBV5-4; 8 nucleotides align to TRBD2. The V gene end was trimmed by 3 bases and the J gene end by 3 bases; junction bases not matched to a gene: 8. The CDR3 consists of 15 residues. The germline V gene has CDR1 SGHNT and CDR2 YYREEE (reference sequence). CDR3 sequence reads: CASSSMPSGYYEQYF. CDR3 nucleotides: TGTGCCAGCAGCTCAATGCCTAGCGGGTACTACGAGCAGTACTTC.

This clone was recorded only once. This sequence joins TRBV5-5 and TRBJ2-2; the D gene is possibly TRBD2 (6 bases). The CDR3 runs to 15 residues. With 4 bases removed from V and 0 bases from J, the gap between germline ends came to 10 bases. CDR1 is SGHKS and CDR2 is YYEKEE in the germline V gene (reference sequence). The CDR3 is CASSAGTANTGELFF. CDR3 coding DNA: TGTGCCAGCAGCGCGGGGACTGCGAACACCGGGGAGCTGTTTTTT.

Only a few counts were recorded for this clone. The genes are TRBV5-1 and TRBJ1-2, with D unclear. This CDR3 comprises 14 residues. Per the germline V gene, CDR1 is SGHRS and CDR2 is YFSETQ. The V gene lost 7 bases and the J gene lost 1 base, with 14 bases spanning the gap. The CDR3 here is CASRSTGINYGYTF. The DNA for the CDR3 is TGCGCCAGCCGCTCCACCGGCATTAACTATGGCTACACCTTC.

The gene calls are TRBV11-3 and TRBJ1-6; 7 positions agree with TRBD1. Germline V gene data show CDR1 as SGHNT and CDR2 as YENEEA. The V segment lost 1 base and the J segment 5 bases; nucleotides outside the gene matches: 2. The CDR3 runs 15 residues. The CDR3 sequence: CASSLGTGDNSPLHF. The CDR3, as DNA: TGTGCCAGCAGCTTAGGCACAGGGGATAATTCACCCCTCCACTTT.

The rearrangement joins TRBV24-1 to TRBJ2-3; 10 bases agree with TRBD1. J gave up 0 bases and V 5 bases, and 4 bases lay outside the gene matches. Germline V gene data show CDR1 as KGHDR and CDR2 as SFDVKD. The CDR3 spans 16 residues. DNA for the CDR3: TGTGCCACCAGTGGAACGGGACAGGGGAGCACAGATACGCAGTATTTT. Encoded protein: CATSGTGQGSTDTQYF.

The V and J genes are TRBV10-3 and TRBJ1-2; TRBD1 is a possible D gene (6 bases). CDR1 is ENHRY, CDR2 SYGVKD, per germline. This CDR3 has 15 residues. V gave up 6 bases and J gave up 4 bases, with 18 bases separating them. Here the CDR3 reads CAIRGPIDRSYGYTF. The CDR3 DNA reads TGTGCCATCAGGGGTCCAATTGACAGGAGCTATGGCTACACCTTC.

The V gene is TRBV3-1 (or the pseudogene TRBV3-2), the J gene TRBJ2-7; 11 positions match TRBD2. V was pared by 1 base and J by 5 bases, with 7 bases of the junction left unmatched. The CDR3 is 16 residues long. Germline CDR1 LGHDT, CDR2 YNNKEL (reference sequence). The CDR3: CASSQGLAGRGHEQYF. Here the CDR3 DNA reads TGTGCCAGCAGCCAAGGACTAGCGGGGCGAGGCCACGAGCAGTACTTC.

V usage is TRBV5-6 and J usage is TRBJ2-3, with 8 positions matching TRBD1. Looked up from germline, CDR1 is SGHDT and CDR2 is YYEEEE. This CDR3 has 16 residues. V trimming: 0 bases; J trimming: 2 bases; junction bases outside the gene matches: 5. CDR3 coding DNA: TGTGCCAGCAGCTTGGGGACAGGGAGAACCACAGATACGCAGTATTTT. This codes for CASSLGTGRTTDTQYF. The full variable domain, completed using reference TRBV5-6 and TRBJ2-3, is DAGVTQSPTHLIKTRGQQVTLRCSPKSGHDTVSWYQQALGQGPQFIFQYYEEEERQRGNFPDRFSGHQFPNYSSELNVNALLLGDSALYLCASSLGTGRTTDTQYFGPGTRLTVL.

This chain joins TRBV7-2 and TRBJ1-1; D is unclear. V lost 8 bases to trimming and J lost 5 bases, with 15 bases between them. The germline CDR1 and CDR2 sequences are SGHTA and FQGNSA. The CDR3 runs 13 residues. CDR3: CASGEKFTTEAFF. The CDR3, as DNA: TGTGCCAGCGGAGAGAAGTTCACGACTGAAGCTTTCTTT.

In nucleotides, the CDR3 is TGTGCCAGCAGCTCGAGGACAGGGAGCGGGGAGCTGTTTTTT. This translates into CASSSRTGSGELFF. The rearrangement uses TRBV7-2 and TRBJ2-2; 8 bases are shared with TRBD1. V was clipped by 4 bases and J by 7 bases; unmatched bases: 5. This CDR3 is built from 14 residues. Germline values: CDR1 SGHTA, CDR2 FQGNSA.

The rearrangement joins TRBV19 to TRBJ1-1, with 8 bases lining up with TRBD1. The germline V gene has CDR1 LNHDA and CDR2 SQIVND (reference sequence). CDR3 length: 22 residues. With 6 bases clipped from V and 7 bases from J, the junction kept 34 bases outside the gene matches. DNA of the CDR3: TGTGCCAGTAGCGCCTTTCCTTCTCCCCCGGCCGGGACAGGAGGCATATTCGGTGAAGCTTTCTTT. Translating it yields CASSAFPSPPAGTGGIFGEAFF.

The chain uses TRBV28 and TRBJ2-7, with D tentatively TRBD1 or TRBD2 (5 bases each). Germline V gives CDR1 MDHEN, CDR2 SYDVKM. This CDR3 has 13 residues. Trimming took off 6 bases at V and 0 bases at J, with 9 bases between the two ends. The CDR3: CASSGTGSYEQYF. CDR3 sequence (DNA): TGTGCCAGCAGCGGGACGGGCTCCTACGAGCAGTACTTC.

The chain uses TRBV9 and TRBJ2-1, with D perhaps TRBD1 (6 bases). V shed 3 bases and J shed 2 bases, with 15 bases lying between them. Germline CDR1 reads SGDLS; CDR2 reads YYNGEE. CDR3 length: 16 residues. CDR3 DNA: TGTGCCAGCAGCGGGACACAGGGAGCGGCCTACAATGAGCAGTTCTTC. Protein product: CASSGTQGAAYNEQFF.

The chain has TRBV3-1 (or the pseudogene TRBV3-2) and TRBJ2-5, with a possible D match to TRBD1 (6 bases). Germline V lookup: CDR1 LGHDT, CDR2 YNNKEL (reference sequence). The CDR3 covers 16 residues. The CDR3 region is CPTSQGFGGRGETQYF. Written as DNA, the CDR3 is TGTCCCACCAGCCAAGGATTTGGGGGCCGGGGAGAGACCCAGTACTTC.

The rearrangement joins TRBV10-1 to TRBJ1-2, with D maybe TRBD1 (6 bases). V was trimmed by 6 bases and J by 3 bases, leaving 20 bases between them. Per the germline V gene, CDR1 is WNHNN and CDR2 is SYGVQD (reference sequence). The CDR3 covers 16 residues. This chain's CDR3 is CASSDDRTRDYYGYTF. As DNA, the CDR3 is TGCGCCAGCAGCGACGACAGGACCAGGGATTACTATGGCTACACCTTC.

The chain couples TRBV28 to TRBJ1-3, with D tentatively TRBD1 (5 bases). This CDR3 has 18 amino acids. Germline loops: CDR1 MDHEN, CDR2 SYDVKM. V dropped 5 bases and J dropped 0 bases, with 20 bases sitting between them. Written as DNA, the CDR3 is TGTGCCAGCAGTCCCCCGGGCCGGGGGGACTCCTCTGGAAACACCATATATTTT. As protein: CASSPPGRGDSSGNTIYF.

The genes are TRBV5-4 and TRBJ2-7; D may match TRBD1 or TRBD2 (5 bases each). Germline lookup yields CDR1 SGHNT and CDR2 YYREEE (reference sequence). Trimming took 4 bases from V and 5 from J, leaving 16 bases between them. This CDR3 spans 14 amino acids. The CDR3 nucleotides read TGTGCCAGCAGCCCTCGGACATTGGGGGACGAGCAGTACTTC. It translates to CASSPRTLGDEQYF.

This chain connects TRBV9 to TRBJ1-1; a possible D gene is TRBD1 (5 bases). The CDR3 is 15 amino acids. CDR1 and CDR2 (germline): SGDLS, YYNGEE. The V gene lost 0 bases and the J gene lost 3 bases, with 12 bases spanning the gap. The CDR3 DNA sequence: TGTGCCAGCAGCGTAGGGGGCGATACAGACACTGAAGCTTTCTTT. This gives the protein CASSVGGDTDTEAFF.

The genes are TRBV6-4 and TRBJ1-1; 8 nucleotides agree with TRBD1. The CDR3 is made up of 14 amino acids. J lost 1 base, V lost 5 bases, and 3 bases had no gene match. Germline V gives CDR1 MRHNA, CDR2 SNTAGT. The CDR3 loop is CASSQTGGNTEAFF. CDR3 nucleotides: TGTGCCAGCAGTCAAACAGGGGGGAACACTGAAGCTTTCTTT.

Points on this clone: In the same sample, other DNA sequences code for this CDR3. The chain carries TRBV18 and TRBJ2-3; 9 bases match TRBD2. Losses at the gene ends were 3 bases for V and 2 bases for J; bases not matched to a gene: 6. CDR3 size: 16 residues. The germline V gene encodes CDR1 KGHSH and CDR2 LQKENI. The CDR3, as DNA: TGTGCCAGCTCACCCATTAGCGGGGGACCCACAGATACGCAGTATTTT. Translated: CASSPISGGPTDTQYF.